These 23 T cell receptor delta chains originate from one sample sequenced in a study of Vδ1+ human thymocytes. Study conclusions and caveats: In the thymus, TRG and TRD repertoires looked highly polyclonal with Gaussian CDR3 lengths.

What these receptors recognize is not known. Sequences come from RNA converted to cDNA by reverse transcription. Pooled V-gene forward primers with one constant-region reverse primer generated the CDR3 amplicons by multiplex PCR. TCRdb re-analyzed the multiplex PCR reads via CATT. This sample yields roughly 76,000 delta-chain clones, of which approximately 37% are seen a single time; over 0.2% belongs to the top ten. The sequenced sample consisted of Vdelta1+ gamma-delta thymocytes from the thymus. The subset denotes: FACS-sorted CD3+ TCRalphabeta- TCRVdelta1+ TCRVdelta2- thymocytes. The receptors shown here come from a boy less than two years old who had congenital heart surgery.

This clone was seen a handful of times. V is TRDV1 and J is TRDJ1, with TRDD3 matching over 12 bases. The CDR3 is 14 amino acids. Germline V lookup: CDR1 TSWWSYY, CDR2 QGS. Trimming cost V 7 bases and J 5 bases; bases outside gene matches: 5. In DNA, the CDR3 is TGTGCTCTTGAAAGCTGGGGGATACGAGATAAACTCATCTTT. Translated, it gives CALESWGIRDKLIF.

V is TRDV3 and J is TRDJ1; D is ambiguous. Germline CDR1 and CDR2: TVYSNPD and GDNSRS (reference sequence). The CDR3 spans 13 residues. V lost 3 bases, J lost 1 base, and 12 bases lay in between. The CDR3 nucleotides read TGTGCCTTCCCGGGTACATGCACCGATAAACTCATCTTT. Translation gives CAFPGTCTDKLIF.

V usage is TRDV1 and J usage is TRDJ1; 7 positions match TRDD3. The germline CDR1 and CDR2 sequences are TSWWSYY and QGS. This CDR3 region has 20 residues. Trimming cost V 5 bases and J 0 bases; bases outside gene matches: 21. CDR3: CALGTRPSWGRRSYTDKLIF. The CDR3 nucleotides are TGTGCTCTTGGGACCCGGCCTTCTTGGGGGAGACGGAGCTACACCGATAAACTCATCTTT.

This sequence joins TRDV1 and TRDJ1, with D perhaps TRDD2 (5 bases). CDR3 size: 18 residues. Germline assignment: CDR1 TSWWSYY and CDR2 QGS. Trimming left V 4 bases short and J 10 bases short, with 31 bases between. This CDR3 reads CALGGPSHPLGLPGRLIF. The CDR3 region has the DNA TGTGCTCTTGGGGGACCTTCTCACCCCTTGGGCTTACCCGGGAGACTCATCTTT.

The chain employs TRDV1 and TRDJ1, with 8 bases that match TRDD3. The CDR3 has 25 residues. Trimming cost V 3 bases and J 2 bases; bases outside gene matches: 35. Germline-derived CDR1 and CDR2 are TSWWSYY and QGS. The CDR3 bases are TGTGCTCTTGGGGACCGTGGCCTTCCCCAACCGGGGAGACTGGGGGTTTCGGCACCAACCGATAAACTCATCTTT. Its translation: CALGDRGLPQPGRLGVSAPTDKLIF.

The chain links TRDV2 to TRDJ1; TRDD3 aligns across 9 bases. Germline-derived CDR1 and CDR2 are GEAIGNYY and EKD. V lost 5 bases and J lost 7; bases outside the gene matches: 25. This CDR3 is 19 amino acids long. The CDR3 coding sequence is TGTGCCTGTGCCGAGACTACTGGGGGACCGGAAACGTTACACGGTAAACTCATCTTT. Its protein product is CACAETTGGPETLHGKLIF.

V and J are TRDV1 and TRDJ1, with 10 bases identical to TRDD3. The germline gives CDR1 TSWWSYY, CDR2 QGS. The V gene end was trimmed by 3 bases and the J gene end by 3 bases; junction bases not matched to a gene: 28. The CDR3 sequence is 23 residues long. The CDR3 region is CALGDPGLPKRDWGIPWADKLIF. The CDR3 DNA follows: TGTGCTCTTGGGGACCCCGGCCTTCCTAAACGGGACTGGGGGATTCCGTGGGCCGATAAACTCATCTTT.

The genes are TRDV1 and TRDJ1, with TRDD3 identical over 8 bases. V lost 2 bases to trimming and J lost 10 bases; unmatched junction nucleotides: 30. This CDR3 region has 21 residues. CDR1 and CDR2 (germline): TSWWSYY, QGS. CDR3 sequence: CALGESQPVVLGDKARFGLIF. In DNA, the CDR3 is TGTGCTCTTGGGGAAAGCCAGCCTGTCGTCCTGGGGGACAAAGCCCGGTTTGGACTCATCTTT.

This clone has just a few counts. The genes are TRDV2 and TRDJ1; no clear D gene. Germline loops: CDR1 GEAIGNYY, CDR2 EKD. The CDR3 is made up of 14 amino acids. Trimming removed 0 bases from V and 2 bases from J, with 9 bases in between. As DNA, the CDR3 is TGTGCCTGTGACACCGCCGGTCAAACCGATAAACTCATCTTT. It specifies CACDTAGQTDKLIF.

The chain uses TRDV1 and TRDJ1; D gene uncertain. Trimming stripped 0 bases from V and 0 bases from J, with 20 bases between. Germline CDR1 is TSWWSYY and CDR2 is QGS. The CDR3 spans 19 residues. CDR3 amino acids: CALGELLSARGLYTDKLIF. The DNA of the CDR3 is TGTGCTCTTGGGGAACTCCTGAGTGCTAGGGGCCTGTACACCGATAAACTCATCTTT.

This clone was recorded a few times. J is TRDJ1 and V is TRDV1, with TRDD3 matching over 13 bases. Germline assignment: CDR1 TSWWSYY and CDR2 QGS. V lost 5 bases, J lost 5 bases, and 17 bases stayed unmatched. There are 19 residues in the CDR3. The CDR3 sequence: CALGIYIEYWGIRGDKLIF. The CDR3 nucleotides are TGTGCTCTTGGGATTTACATCGAGTACTGGGGGATACGGGGGGATAAACTCATCTTT.

This clone turned up a few times. The chain couples TRDV1 to TRDJ1, with 9 bases matching TRDD3. This CDR3 comprises 24 residues. Germline V gene data show CDR1 as TSWWSYY and CDR2 as QGS. V lost 0 bases and J lost 0; bases outside the gene matches: 26. The CDR3 nucleotides are TGTGCTCTTGGGGAACTGGGAGGTTTCCATGGTGGACGTACTGGGGGAGTATACACCGATAAACTCATCTTT. Its translation: CALGELGGFHGGRTGGVYTDKLIF.

This rearrangement joins TRDV1 to TRDJ1; 13 bases agree with TRDD3. Germline V lookup: CDR1 TSWWSYY, CDR2 QGS. Trimming took 1 base from V and 4 from J; bases not matched to a gene: 21. The CDR3 loop spans 22 amino acids. The CDR3, as DNA: TGTGCTCTTGGGGAACGGTTAGAGCACCACTGGGGGATACGCTTGGTCATCGATAAACTCATCTTT. Protein: CALGERLEHHWGIRLVIDKLIF.

This clone was picked up a small number of times. The chain carries TRDV1 and TRDJ1; 7 bases match TRDD2. Germline CDR1 is TSWWSYY and CDR2 is QGS. Trimming removed 0 bases from V and 0 bases from J; junction bases left unmatched: 25. CDR3 length: 23 amino acids. DNA for the CDR3: TGTGCTCTTGGGGAACTAGAGGGTTCCTACATTGCATGGGGCCACAAGTACACCGATAAACTCATCTTT. Translation: CALGELEGSYIAWGHKYTDKLIF.

This clone came up a few times. This chain connects TRDV1 to TRDJ1; 9 bases are shared with TRDD3. The CDR3 is 18 amino acids. Trimming took 1 base from V and 0 from J; bases not matched to a gene: 9. Germline V gives CDR1 TSWWSYY, CDR2 QGS. The CDR3 DNA reads as TGTGCTCTTGGGGAACCTCAGGGGGGATACAGGTACACCGATAAACTCATCTTT. Translating gives CALGEPQGGYRYTDKLIF.

This clone was detected a few times. The gene calls are TRDV1 and TRDJ1; 10 nucleotides line up with TRDD3. V trimming: 2 bases; J trimming: 0 bases; junction bases outside the gene matches: 6. The CDR3 consists of 17 residues. CDR1 is TSWWSYY, CDR2 QGS, per germline. The CDR3 DNA follows: TGTGCTCTTGGGGAAGGGTTTACTGGGGGATACACCGATAAACTCATCTTT. Translated, it gives CALGEGFTGGYTDKLIF.

V gene TRDV1 combines with J gene TRDJ1; the D call may be TRDD2 or TRDD3 (6 bases each). The length of the CDR3 is 27 residues. Per germline, CDR1 TSWWSYY and CDR2 QGS. Trimming took off 2 bases at V and 0 bases at J, with 46 bases between the two ends. CDR3 region: CALGETVDKLEAFRTGWGIKDTDKLIF. DNA of the CDR3: TGTGCTCTTGGGGAAACAGTGGACAAACTGGAGGCCTTCCGTACAGGCTGGGGAATAAAGGACACCGATAAACTCATCTTT.

The rearrangement joins TRDV2 to TRDJ1; 9 positions match TRDD3. Trimming at V came to 0 bases and at J to 5 bases, leaving 12 bases not matched to a gene. Germline V lookup: CDR1 GEAIGNYY, CDR2 EKD. This CDR3 is built from 17 residues. CDR3: CACDTEEGIRTTDKLIF. For the CDR3, the DNA is TGTGCCTGTGACACCGAGGAGGGGATACGGACGACTGATAAACTCATCTTT.

The rearrangement joins TRDV1 to TRDJ1, with D unresolved. V dropped 5 bases and J dropped 0 bases, with 10 bases sitting between them. CDR1 is TSWWSYY and CDR2 is QGS in the germline V gene. The length of the CDR3 is 14 residues. The CDR3 DNA is TGTGCTCTTGGGTCACCCTGGTACACCGATAAACTCATCTTT. Its translation: CALGSPWYTDKLIF.

V and J are TRDV2 and TRDJ1, with TRDD3 matching over 10 bases. After removal of 1 base from V and 5 bases from J, the junction contained 15 bases not matched to a gene. The CDR3 is 18 residues long. Germline-derived CDR1 and CDR2 are GEAIGNYY and EKD. The CDR3 spells CACDTPVLGDPRPDKLIF. CDR3 nucleotides: TGTGCCTGTGACACACCAGTACTGGGGGATCCAAGACCTGATAAACTCATCTTT.

This chain connects TRDV1 to TRDJ1, with 8 bases identical to TRDD3. Germline CDR1 is TSWWSYY and CDR2 is QGS. This CDR3 is built from 21 residues. The J segment lost 0 bases and the V segment lost 0 bases, leaving 18 bases of the junction unmatched. The chain's CDR3 is CALGELPLRGRGGGYTDKLIF. CDR3 sequence (DNA): TGTGCTCTTGGGGAACTGCCCCTCCGAGGACGTGGTGGGGGATACACCGATAAACTCATCTTT.

The rearrangement links TRDV1 to TRDJ1, with 9 nucleotides matching TRDD3. The CDR3 has 18 amino acids. Germline V gene sequence: CDR1 TSWWSYY, CDR2 QGS. V shed 4 bases, J shed 1 base, and the junction held 13 bases outside the gene matches. The CDR3 bases are TGTGCTCTTGGGGGTGGGCGGCGGGGGATACCCATCACCGATAAACTCATCTTT. Translation: CALGGGRRGIPITDKLIF.

V is TRDV1 and J is TRDJ1, with 10 positions matching TRDD3. V trimming: 4 bases; J trimming: 3 bases; junction bases outside the gene matches: 17. Germline loops: CDR1 TSWWSYY, CDR2 QGS. The CDR3 extends over 19 amino acids. The CDR3 reads CALGAFFLTRTGGSDKLIF. The CDR3 coding sequence is TGTGCTCTTGGGGCCTTCTTCCTGACCCGTACTGGGGGATCCGATAAACTCATCTTT.